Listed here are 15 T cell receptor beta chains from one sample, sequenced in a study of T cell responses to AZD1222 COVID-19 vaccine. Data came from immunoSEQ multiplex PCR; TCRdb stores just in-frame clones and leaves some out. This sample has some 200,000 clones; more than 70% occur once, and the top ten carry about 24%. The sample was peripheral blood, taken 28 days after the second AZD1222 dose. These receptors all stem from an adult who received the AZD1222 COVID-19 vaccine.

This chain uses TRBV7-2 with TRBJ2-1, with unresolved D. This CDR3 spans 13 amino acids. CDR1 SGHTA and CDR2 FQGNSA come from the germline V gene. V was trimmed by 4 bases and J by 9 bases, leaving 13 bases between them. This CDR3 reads CASSYDPAGEQFF. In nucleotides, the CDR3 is TGTGCCAGCAGCTACGACCCTGCAGGTGAGCAGTTCTTC.

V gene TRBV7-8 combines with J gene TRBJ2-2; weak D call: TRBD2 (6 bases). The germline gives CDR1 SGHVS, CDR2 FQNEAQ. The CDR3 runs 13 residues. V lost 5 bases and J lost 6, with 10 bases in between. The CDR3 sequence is CASSPGGPGELFF. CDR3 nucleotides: TGTGCCAGCAGCCCCGGGGGACCCGGGGAGCTGTTTTTT.

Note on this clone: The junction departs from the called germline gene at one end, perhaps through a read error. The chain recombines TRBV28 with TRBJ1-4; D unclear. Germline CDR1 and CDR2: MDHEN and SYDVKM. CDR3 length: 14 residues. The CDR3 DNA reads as TGTGCCAACAGTTTTAGAACAAGGGATGAAAAACTGTTTTTT. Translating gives CANSFRTRDEKLFF. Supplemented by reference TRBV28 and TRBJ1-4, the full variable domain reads DVKVTQSSRYLVKRTGEKVFLECVQDMDHENMFWYRQDPGLGLRLIYFSYDVKMKEKGDIPEGYSVSREKKERFSLILESASTNQTSMYLCANSFRTRDEKLFFGSGTQLSVL.

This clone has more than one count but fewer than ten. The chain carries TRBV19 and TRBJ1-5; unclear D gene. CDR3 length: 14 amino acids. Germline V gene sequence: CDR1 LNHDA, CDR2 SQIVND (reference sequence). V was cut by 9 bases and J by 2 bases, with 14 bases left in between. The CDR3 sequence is CASTAGVGNQPQHF. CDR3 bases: TGTGCCAGCACGGCGGGAGTTGGCAATCAGCCCCAGCATTTT.

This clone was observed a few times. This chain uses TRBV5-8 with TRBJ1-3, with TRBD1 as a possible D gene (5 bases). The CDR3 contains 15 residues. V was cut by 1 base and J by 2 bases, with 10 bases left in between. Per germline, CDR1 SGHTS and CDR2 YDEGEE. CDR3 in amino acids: CASSLFREAGNTIYF. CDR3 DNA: TGTGCCAGCAGCTTGTTCAGGGAAGCTGGAAACACCATATATTTT.

CDR3 residues: CAWSRQGYGYTF. CDR3 coding DNA: TGTGCCTGGAGCCGGCAGGGCTATGGCTACACCTTC. This chain uses TRBV30 with TRBJ1-2; D possibly corresponds to TRBD1 (5 bases). Trimming removed 3 bases from V and 4 bases from J, with 9 bases in between. The CDR3 loop spans 12 amino acids. The germline V gene encodes CDR1 GTSNPN and CDR2 SVGIG (reference sequence).

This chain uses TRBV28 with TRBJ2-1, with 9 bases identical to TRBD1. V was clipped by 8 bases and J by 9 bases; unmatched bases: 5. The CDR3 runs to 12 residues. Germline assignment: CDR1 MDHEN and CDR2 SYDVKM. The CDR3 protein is CASGTGGFEQFF. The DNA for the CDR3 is TGTGCCAGCGGTACAGGGGGCTTTGAGCAGTTCTTC.

CDR3 region: CATSREGQGMNTQYF. CDR3 coding DNA: TGTGCCACCAGCAGAGAAGGACAGGGGATGAATACGCAGTATTTT. The chain is built from TRBV15 and TRBJ2-3, with 9 bases aligning to TRBD1. This CDR3 has 15 amino acids. Germline CDR1 LNHNV, CDR2 YYDKDF (reference sequence). V shed 0 bases and J 7 bases; nucleotides not matched to a gene: 5.

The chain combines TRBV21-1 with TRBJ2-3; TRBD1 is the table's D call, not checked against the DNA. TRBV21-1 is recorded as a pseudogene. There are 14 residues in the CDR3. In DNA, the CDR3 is TGTGCCAGCAGGGACAGGCCCCTCACAGATACGCAGTATTTT. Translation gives CASRDRPLTDTQYF.

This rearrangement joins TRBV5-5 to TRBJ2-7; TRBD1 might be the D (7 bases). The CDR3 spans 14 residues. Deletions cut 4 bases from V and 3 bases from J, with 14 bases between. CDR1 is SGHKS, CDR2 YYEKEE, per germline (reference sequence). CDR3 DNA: TGTGCCAGCAGCGGGGGGACAGTAGTCTACGAGCAGTACTTC. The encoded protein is CASSGGTVVYEQYF. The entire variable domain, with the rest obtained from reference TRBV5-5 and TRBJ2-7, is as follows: DAGVTQSPTHLIKTRGQQVTLRCSPISGHKSVSWYQQVLGQGPQFIFQYYEKEERGRGNFPDRFSARQFPNYSSELNVNALLLGDSALYLCASSGGTVVYEQYFGPGTRLTVT.

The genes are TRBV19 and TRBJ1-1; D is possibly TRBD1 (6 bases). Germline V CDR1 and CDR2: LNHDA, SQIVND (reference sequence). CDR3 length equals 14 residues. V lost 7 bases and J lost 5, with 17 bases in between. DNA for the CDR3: TGTGCCAGTAACTCACAGGGTATAAGGACTGAAGCTTTCTTT. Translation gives CASNSQGIRTEAFF.

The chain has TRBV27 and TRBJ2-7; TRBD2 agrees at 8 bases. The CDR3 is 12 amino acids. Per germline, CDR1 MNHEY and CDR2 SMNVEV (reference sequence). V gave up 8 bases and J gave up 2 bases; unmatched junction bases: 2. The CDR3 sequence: CASREGPYEQYF. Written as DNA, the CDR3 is TGTGCCAGCCGGGAGGGCCCCTACGAGCAGTACTTC.

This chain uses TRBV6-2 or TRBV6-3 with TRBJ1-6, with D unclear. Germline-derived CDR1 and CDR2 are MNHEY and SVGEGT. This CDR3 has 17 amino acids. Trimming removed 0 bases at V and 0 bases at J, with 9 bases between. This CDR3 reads CASSYSGRSSYNSPLHF. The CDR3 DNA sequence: TGTGCCAGCAGTTACTCCGGACGGAGCTCCTATAATTCACCCCTCCACTTT.

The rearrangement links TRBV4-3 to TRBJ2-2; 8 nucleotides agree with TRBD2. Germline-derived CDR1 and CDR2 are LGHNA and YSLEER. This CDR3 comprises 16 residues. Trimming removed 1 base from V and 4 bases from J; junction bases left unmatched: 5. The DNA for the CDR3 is TGCGCCAGCAGCCAAGGCCTAGCGGGCCTCACCGGGGAGCTGTTTTTT. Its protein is CASSQGLAGLTGELFF.

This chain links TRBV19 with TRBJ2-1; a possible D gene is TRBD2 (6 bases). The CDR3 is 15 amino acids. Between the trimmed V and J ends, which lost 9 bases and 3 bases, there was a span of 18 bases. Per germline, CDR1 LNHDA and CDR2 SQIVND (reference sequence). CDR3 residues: CASRAWRDGYNEQFF. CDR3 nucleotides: TGTGCCAGCAGGGCCTGGCGGGACGGCTACAATGAGCAGTTCTTC.